Listed below are T cell receptor beta chains from one sample, sequenced in a study of blood T cells in healthy people across ages. MiXCR, run by TCRdb on the 5' RACE reads, gives a single entry per CDR3 protein. The sample has approximately 780,000 distinct CDR3 sequences; about a quarter are singletons. The sample was also reused in another study, on T cells of mothers and their children.

Sequencing was performed on blood. These receptors came from a boy aged 5-17 years in good health. CDR3s include the opening cysteine and the closing phenylalanine or tryptophan. D genes are given only for firm matches. A row's size may be missing; if present it is once, few, many or a size class.

clone_size	d_call	v_call	j_call	cdr3_aa	cdr3_nt
few	TRBD1	TRBV5-6	TRBJ2-2	CAIPIRDRRGTGELFF	TGTGCCATCCCGATCAGGGACAGAAGGGGCACCGGGGAGCTGTTTTTT
few	TRBD1	TRBV6-2/TRBV6-3	TRBJ2-7	CASRKHRDSYEQYF	TGTGCCAGCAGAAAACACCGGGACAGCTACGAGCAGTACTTC
.	.	TRBV20-1	TRBJ2-3	CSAPRGDTQYF	TGCAGTGCTCCCAGGGGAGATACGCAGTATTTT
.	TRBD2	TRBV15	TRBJ2-3	CATSRARLAQFADTQYF	TGTGCCACCAGCAGAGCCCGACTAGCGCAATTTGCAGATACGCAGTATTTT
.	.	TRBV5-1	TRBJ2-1	CASSPQGLEQFF	TGCGCCAGCAGCCCACAGGGATTGGAGCAGTTCTTC
few	.	TRBV20-1	TRBJ1-3	CSASGLGQGPGNTIYF	TGCAGTGCTAGTGGTTTGGGGCAGGGTCCAGGAAACACCATATATTTT
few	TRBD2	TRBV4-1	TRBJ2-5	CASSQGLAGEQETQYF	TGCGCCAGCAGCCAGGGACTAGCGGGGGAGCAAGAGACCCAGTACTTC
.	.	TRBV11-2	TRBJ2-1	CASIKESSYNEQFF	TGTGCCAGCATCAAGGAGAGCTCCTACAATGAGCAGTTCTTC
.	.	TRBV6-5	TRBJ1-2	CASRGTSGYGYTF	TGTGCCAGCAGAGGAACTTCCGGATATGGCTACACCTTC
.	.	TRBV3-1	TRBJ1-4	CASSQGLGGDGEKLFF	TGTGCCAGCAGCCAAGGATTGGGAGGGGACGGGGAAAAACTGTTTTTT
many	.	TRBV20-1	TRBJ2-5	CSATHSSDGETQYF	TGCAGTGCTACCCATTCTTCGGACGGGGAGACCCAGTACTTC
.	.	TRBV28	TRBJ1-1	CASSPRTAAGGTEAFF	TGTGCCAGCAGTCCGAGGACAGCCGCCGGGGGGACTGAAGCTTTCTTT
.	TRBD1	TRBV7-3	TRBJ2-3	CASSLGQGGVQTSTDTQYF	TGTGCCAGCAGCTTAGGACAGGGGGGGGTCCAGACTAGCACAGATACGCAGTATTTT
.	TRBD2	TRBV7-2	TRBJ2-5	CASSPLAIAGLETQYF	TGTGCCAGCAGCCCCCTTGCTATAGCGGGGCTTGAGACCCAGTACTTC
.	.	TRBV7-9	TRBJ2-7	CASSLGTPAGYEQYF	TGTGCCAGCAGCTTAGGGACACCCGCAGGCTACGAGCAGTACTTC
.	TRBD1	TRBV10-3	TRBJ2-7	CATNTGGASYEQYF	TGTGCCACTAATACAGGGGGCGCATCCTACGAGCAGTACTTC
.	TRBD1	TRBV5-1	TRBJ1-4	CASSPGTGSVREKLFF	TGCGCCAGCAGCCCCGGGACAGGGTCGGTTAGGGAAAAACTGTTTTTT
few	TRBD1	TRBV6-5	TRBJ2-1	CASSYPGTGFHEQFF	TGTGCCAGCAGTTACCCCGGGACAGGGTTTCATGAGCAGTTCTTC
.	.	TRBV5-1	TRBJ2-7	CASSLASSREQYF	TGCGCCAGCAGCTTGGCCTCTAGCCGCGAGCAGTACTTC
.	.	TRBV6-5	TRBJ2-6	CASSYFGSPSSGANVLTF	TGTGCCAGCAGTTACTTCGGGAGCCCTTCCTCTGGGGCCAACGTCCTGACTTTC
.	TRBD1	TRBV24-1	TRBJ2-5	CATSDFPGQGASAQYF	TGTGCCACCAGTGATTTCCCGGGACAGGGGGCTTCGGCCCAGTACTTC
.	.	TRBV6-5	TRBJ1-2	CASSYSLGVDYGYTF	TGTGCCAGCAGTTACTCCCTTGGGGTAGACTATGGCTACACCTTC
many	.	TRBV7-9	TRBJ2-7	CASSPEAYEQYF	TGTGCCAGCAGCCCCGAGGCCTACGAGCAGTACTTC
few	.	TRBV12-3/TRBV12-4	TRBJ2-3	CASRQAGSTDTQYF	TGTGCCAGCAGACAGGCGGGTTCGACAGATACGCAGTATTTT
few	.	TRBV12-3/TRBV12-4	TRBJ2-2	CASSLSGRRELFF	TGTGCCAGCAGTCTGTCTGGGCGTCGGGAGCTGTTTTTT
few	.	TRBV3-1	TRBJ1-5	CASSQYNSNQPQHF	TGTGCCAGCAGCCAGTACAATAGCAATCAGCCCCAGCATTTT
.	.	TRBV24-1	TRBJ1-2	CATSDLRRRAASGNGYTF	TGTGCCACCAGTGATTTGCGGCGGAGGGCCGCCTCCGGAAATGGCTACACCTTC
many	TRBD1	TRBV27	TRBJ1-1	CASSLGGANTEAFF	TGTGCCAGCAGTCTAGGGGGCGCGAACACTGAAGCTTTCTTT
.	TRBD1	TRBV5-1	TRBJ1-1	CASSLAGQVSTEAFF	TGCGCCAGCAGCTTAGCGGGACAGGTTAGCACTGAAGCTTTCTTT
.	.	TRBV2	TRBJ2-5	CASSEEPEETQYF	TGTGCCAGCAGTGAAGAGCCTGAAGAGACCCAGTACTTC
few	.	TRBV10-3	TRBJ2-7	CATEGDPFYEQYF	TGTGCCACCGAGGGGGACCCATTCTACGAGCAGTACTTC
.	.	TRBV3-1	TRBJ1-3	CASSQGFSGNAIYF	TGTGCCAGCAGCCAGGGGTTCTCTGGAAACGCCATATATTTT
few	.	TRBV5-5	TRBJ2-1	CASDPGRGNEQFF	TGTGCCAGCGACCCCGGCAGGGGAAATGAGCAGTTCTTC
few	.	TRBV12-3/TRBV12-4	TRBJ2-7	CASSLGGLGEQYF	TGTGCCAGCAGTTTGGGGGGCCTGGGCGAGCAGTACTTC
few	TRBD1	TRBV28	TRBJ1-5	CASNPLTGGNQPQHF	TGTGCCAGCAACCCCCTGACAGGGGGCAATCAGCCCCAGCATTTT
few	TRBD2	TRBV11-2	TRBJ2-1	CASSSSGVYNEQFF	TGTGCCAGCAGCTCTAGCGGGGTCTACAATGAGCAGTTCTTC
once	.	TRBV18	TRBJ1-6	CASSPAPIPYNSPLHF	TGTGCCAGCTCACCAGCGCCCATCCCCTATAATTCACCCCTCCACTTT
.	.	TRBV7-6	TRBJ2-7	CASSLDFGPSYEQYF	TGTGCCAGCAGCTTAGATTTCGGGCCCTCCTACGAGCAGTACTTC
.	TRBD1	TRBV10-3	TRBJ1-1	CAISDTGTGFTEAFF	TGTGCCATCAGTGACACCGGGACAGGGTTCACTGAAGCTTTCTTT
.	TRBD2	TRBV20-1	TRBJ2-1	CSAFSGANNEQFF	TGCAGTGCTTTTAGCGGGGCGAACAATGAGCAGTTCTTC
.	TRBD1	TRBV25-1	TRBJ2-7	CASSDREEKKSYEQYF	TGTGCCAGCTCAGACAGGGAAGAAAAAAAATCCTACGAGCAGTACTTC
many	.	TRBV12-3/TRBV12-4	TRBJ2-2	CASSLPRTTEITGELFF	TGTGCCAGCAGTTTACCTCGGACGACAGAAATCACCGGGGAGCTGTTTTTT
.	.	TRBV10-3	TRBJ1-5	CAISGREKPQHF	TGTGCCATCAGTGGCCGCGAAAAGCCCCAGCATTTT